What follows are 31 T cell receptor beta chains derived from one specimen sequenced in a study of blood T cell repertoires in COVID-19. Profiled with immunoSEQ multiplex PCR; TCRdb holds only in-frame clones, not every one. In the table there are roughly 250,000 clones, 84% of which are singletons. Sequenced material: peripheral blood. These receptors came from a person aged 70 to 85 with COVID-19, enrolled during active disease.

This clone was detected once. This chain uses TRBV5-1 with TRBJ2-5; D might be TRBD1 (5 bases). The V end was cut by 3 bases, the J end by 5 bases, with 17 bases between. CDR3 size: 15 residues. CDR1 is SGHRS, CDR2 YFSETQ, per germline. Here the CDR3 reads CASSSDTARSETQYF. CDR3 nucleotides: TGCGCCAGCAGCTCGGACACCGCGAGGTCGGAGACCCAGTACTTC.

This chain links TRBV7-3 with TRBJ2-3; a possible D gene is TRBD1 (5 bases). Germline assignment: CDR1 SGHTA and CDR2 FQGTGA. The CDR3 extends over 15 amino acids. V was trimmed by 2 bases and J by 1 base, leaving 10 bases between them. CDR3 in DNA: TGTGCCAGCAGCTTAGGCAGGGCTGGCACAGATACGCAGTATTTT. Protein product: CASSLGRAGTDTQYF. The whole variable domain, remainder taken from reference TRBV7-3 and TRBJ2-3, is GAGVSQTPSNKVTEKGKYVELRCDPISGHTALYWYRQSLGQGPEFLIYFQGTGAADDSGLPNDRFFAVRPEGSVSTLKIQRTERGDSAVYLCASSLGRAGTDTQYFGPGTRLTVL.

The rearrangement joins TRBV11-2 to TRBJ1-1; TRBD1 agrees at 8 bases. Per germline, CDR1 SGHAT and CDR2 FQNNGV. The CDR3 covers 15 residues. The V and J ends lost 2 bases and 1 base, in that order; junction bases with no gene match: 3. For the CDR3, the DNA is TGTGCCAGCAGCTTAATACAGGGGGGGAACACTGAAGCTTTCTTT. Translating it yields CASSLIQGGNTEAFF.

V and J are TRBV5-1 and TRBJ2-7, with D tentatively TRBD2 (6 bases). The CDR3 contains 17 residues. V lost 5 bases, J lost 2 bases, and 23 bases lay in between. In germline, CDR1 is SGHRS, CDR2 YFSETQ. The CDR3 DNA reads TGCGCCAGCAGGGTCAGGCCAGAGGGCGGACTAACCTACGAGCAGTACTTC. Translated: CASRVRPEGGLTYEQYF.

V gene TRBV19 combines with J gene TRBJ1-4; a weak D match, TRBD1 (6 bases). Deletions cut 7 bases from V and 8 bases from J, with 17 bases between. The CDR3 spans 14 residues. CDR1 and CDR2 from the germline V gene are LNHDA and SQIVND (reference sequence). The CDR3 DNA sequence: TGTGCCAGTACCAAACTGGGGGCCGGGGAAAAACTGTTTTTT. As protein: CASTKLGAGEKLFF.

The V and J genes are TRBV28 and TRBJ2-3; 9 nucleotides agree with TRBD1. V trimming: 6 bases; J trimming: 6 bases; junction bases outside the gene matches: 10. Germline assignment: CDR1 MDHEN and CDR2 SYDVKM. This CDR3 region has 15 residues. The CDR3 protein is CASRSRDREPDTQYF. The CDR3 DNA is TGTGCCAGCAGGTCCCGGGACAGGGAGCCCGATACGCAGTATTTT.

The J gene is TRBJ2-7, the V gene TRBV10-3; 8 bases are shared with TRBD1. CDR1 ENHRY and CDR2 SYGVKD come from the germline V gene. The CDR3 has 13 amino acids. V lost 11 bases and J lost 5; bases outside the gene matches: 11. As DNA, the CDR3 is TGTGCCGGTGATAACGGACAGGGAAACGAGCAGTACTTC. It is translated as CAGDNGQGNEQYF.

V is TRBV28 and J is TRBJ2-5; tentatively, D is TRBD1 (6 bases). Germline V lookup: CDR1 MDHEN, CDR2 SYDVKM. The CDR3 loop spans 14 amino acids. Trimming removed 5 bases at V and 6 bases at J, with 16 bases between. CDR3 DNA: TGTGCCAGCAGTCCCCAAAACAGGGTAAAGACCCAGTACTTC. Residues: CASSPQNRVKTQYF.

This chain connects TRBV12-5 to TRBJ2-2, with 14 bases identical to TRBD2. Germline lookup yields CDR1 LGHNT and CDR2 FRNRAP. The J segment lost 0 bases and the V segment lost 4 bases, leaving 7 bases of the junction unmatched. The CDR3 has 19 amino acids. The CDR3 sequence: CASGWIGTSGRANTGELFF. The DNA for the CDR3 is TGTGCTAGTGGTTGGATCGGGACTAGCGGGAGAGCGAACACCGGGGAGCTGTTTTTT.

The chain carries TRBV29-1 and TRBJ2-1; the D gene is possibly TRBD1 (7 bases). Germline lookup yields CDR1 SQVTM and CDR2 ANQGSEA. V was trimmed by 6 bases and J by 8 bases, leaving 26 bases between them. The CDR3 extends over 16 amino acids. CDR3 in DNA: TGCAGCGTGACGGGGCAAGGGGGCCAGAGGAGGGATGAGCAGTTCTTC. The encoded protein is CSVTGQGGQRRDEQFF.

This chain joins TRBV2 and TRBJ2-7, with TRBD1 matching over 8 bases. Germline V gene lookup returns CDR1 SNHLY and CDR2 FYNNEI. V shed 7 bases and J 3 bases; nucleotides not matched to a gene: 5. The CDR3 is made up of 13 amino acids. CDR3: CASTGQEGYEQYF. The CDR3 bases are TGTGCCAGCACGGGACAGGAAGGCTACGAGCAGTACTTC.

The chain is built from TRBV9 and TRBJ2-5, with D uncertain. CDR1 is SGDLS and CDR2 is YYNGEE in the germline V gene. CDR3 length: 13 residues. V lost 2 bases and J 2 bases, leaving 7 bases between the germline ends. The CDR3: CASSVKPQETQYF. For the CDR3, the DNA is TGTGCCAGCAGCGTGAAGCCTCAAGAGACCCAGTACTTC.

V and J are TRBV12-3 or TRBV12-4 and TRBJ2-7; 7 positions match TRBD1. The CDR3 covers 13 residues. V dropped 6 bases and J dropped 9; count of bases not matched to a gene: 11. As DNA, the CDR3 is TGTGCCAGCAGACTTACTGACAGGGCAGCGCAGTACTTC. Residues: CASRLTDRAAQYF.

This clone occurred once. This chain joins TRBV10-3 and TRBJ1-3; no firm D call. V was clipped by 8 bases and J by 2 bases, with 7 bases between them. Germline-derived CDR1 and CDR2 are ENHRY and SYGVKD. The CDR3 is made up of 12 amino acids. CDR3 amino acids: CAIGGPGNTIYF. The CDR3 nucleotides read TGTGCCATCGGAGGACCTGGAAACACCATATATTTT.

The chain links TRBV7-5 to TRBJ1-3; the tabulated D call, TRBD1, remains unverified against the DNA. TRBV7-5 constitutes a pseudogene. This CDR3 spans 15 amino acids. Written as DNA, the CDR3 is TGTGTCAGAAGCCCAGACAGAACCTCGGGAAACACCATATATTTT. Encoded protein: CVRSPDRTSGNTIYF.

This clone was counted a few times. The rearrangement links TRBV4-2 to TRBJ1-5; D gene uncertain. V shed 2 bases and J shed 7 bases, with 21 bases lying between them. CDR3 length: 17 amino acids. The V gene's germline CDR1 is LGHNA and CDR2 YNFKEQ. The CDR3 loop reads CASSQPRGAGAGQPQHF. Here the CDR3 DNA reads TGTGCCAGCAGCCAACCCCGCGGAGCGGGAGCGGGGCAGCCCCAGCATTTT.

Remarks on this clone: The same CDR3 arises from other DNA sequences in this sample as well. This rearrangement joins TRBV7-3 to TRBJ2-1, with a tentative D call TRBD2 (6 bases). Trimming took 3 bases from V and 5 from J, leaving 11 bases between them. The CDR3 has 14 amino acids. Germline lookup yields CDR1 SGHTA and CDR2 FQGTGA. In DNA form, the CDR3 reads TGTGCCAGCAGCTTGGGCGGGGCTAACAATGAGCAGTTCTTC. It yields the protein CASSLGGANNEQFF.

V gene TRBV5-6 combines with J gene TRBJ1-2; TRBD1 agrees at 11 bases. CDR1 is SGHDT, CDR2 YYEEEE, per germline. This CDR3 spans 16 amino acids. With V trimmed by 6 bases and J by 5 bases, 12 bases remained unmatched. This chain's CDR3 is CASTPMGDRGIYGYTF. The CDR3 DNA reads TGTGCCAGCACACCCATGGGGGACAGGGGGATTTATGGCTACACCTTC.

The J gene is TRBJ2-3, the V gene TRBV23-1, with D possibly matching TRBD1 (5 bases). TRBV23-1 is an open reading frame, and its role is uncertain. The CDR3 loop spans 18 amino acids. V lost 2 bases to trimming and J lost 0 bases, with 18 bases between them. The CDR3 bases are TGCGCCAGCAGTCAACGGGTAACAGGATTTTCTAGCACAGATACGCAGTATTTT. It encodes CASSQRVTGFSSTDTQYF.

V is TRBV7-9 and J is TRBJ2-1; 7 nucleotides agree with TRBD1. After removal of 0 bases from V and 8 bases from J, the junction contained 7 bases not matched to a gene. The CDR3 totals 15 residues. The germline CDR1 and CDR2 sequences are SEHNR and FQNEAQ (reference sequence). CDR3 bases: TGTGCCAGCAGCTTAGCGCATAACAGGGGTTATGAGCAGTTCTTC. Protein sequence: CASSLAHNRGYEQFF.

The rearrangement uses TRBV5-1 and TRBJ1-2; 7 nucleotides line up with TRBD1. The junction had 6 bases not matched to a gene; V was cut back by 1 base and J by 6 bases. The CDR3 is 14 amino acids. Germline V gives CDR1 SGHRS, CDR2 YFSETQ. The CDR3 DNA reads as TGCGCCAGCAGCTTGACAGGGGCTATTGATGGCTACACCTTC. This translates into CASSLTGAIDGYTF.

The V call is TRBV4-2, the J call TRBJ1-3; 7 bases fit TRBD1. Germline V lookup: CDR1 LGHNA, CDR2 YNFKEQ. The length of the CDR3 is 18 residues. V lost 0 bases, J lost 0 bases, and 8 bases stayed unmatched. The CDR3: CASSQEEGTVHSGNTIYF. DNA for the CDR3: TGTGCCAGCAGCCAAGAGGAAGGGACAGTGCACTCTGGAAACACCATATATTTT.

The CDR3 DNA sequence: TGTGCCAGCACCCGATCCGGGACAGGGAAAGAGCAGTACTTC. Protein product: CASTRSGTGKEQYF. The V and J genes are TRBV6-5 and TRBJ2-7, with TRBD1 matching over 9 bases. The V and J ends lost 7 bases and 7 bases, in that order; junction bases with no gene match: 11. The CDR3 is made up of 14 amino acids. Germline V gene sequence: CDR1 MNHEY, CDR2 SVGAGI.

The chain couples TRBV6-2 or TRBV6-3 to TRBJ2-7, with 8 bases identical to TRBD2. V gave up 0 bases and J gave up 3 bases; unmatched junction bases: 4. CDR3 length: 15 residues. Germline V gene data show CDR1 as MNHEY and CDR2 as SVGEGT. The CDR3 DNA is TGTGCCAGCAGTTACTCCCGGGGGGGGCTCTACGAGCAGTACTTC. This codes for CASSYSRGGLYEQYF.

The chain joins TRBV5-6 to TRBJ2-5; the match to TRBD2 covers 10 bases. The V gene end was trimmed by 0 bases and the J gene end by 5 bases; junction bases not matched to a gene: 7. Germline values: CDR1 SGHDT, CDR2 YYEEEE. The length of the CDR3 is 16 residues. The CDR3 sequence: CASSLASGGAGETQYF. The CDR3 bases are TGTGCCAGCAGCTTGGCTAGCGGGGGCGCGGGTGAGACCCAGTACTTC.

The chain has TRBV24-1 and TRBJ1-5, with 9 bases lining up with TRBD1. The V and J ends lost 7 bases and 5 bases, in that order; junction bases with no gene match: 5. CDR1 KGHDR and CDR2 SFDVKD come from the germline V gene. CDR3 length: 14 residues. This CDR3 reads CATRGQGRDQPQHF. Here the CDR3 DNA reads TGTGCCACCAGGGGACAGGGACGCGATCAGCCCCAGCATTTT.

The chain uses TRBV2 and TRBJ2-2; tentatively, D is TRBD1 (6 bases). CDR1 SNHLY and CDR2 FYNNEI come from the germline V gene. The CDR3 loop spans 14 amino acids. Trimming took off 7 bases at V and 5 bases at J, with 14 bases between the two ends. The CDR3, as DNA: TGTGCCAGCAAGCTTATAGGGGGAACCGGGGAGCTGTTTTTT. Translating it yields CASKLIGGTGELFF.

This clone occurred a few times. The CDR3 loop reads CASSVSTSPYEQYF. The CDR3 region has the DNA TGCGCCAGCAGCGTCTCGACTAGCCCCTACGAGCAGTACTTC. This chain joins TRBV5-1 and TRBJ2-7; 7 positions agree with TRBD2. CDR1 SGHRS and CDR2 YFSETQ come from the germline V gene. The junction had 6 bases not matched to a gene; V was cut back by 4 bases and J by 2 bases. There are 14 residues in the CDR3. The variable domain in full, with the rest retrieved from reference TRBV5-1 and TRBJ2-7, is KAGVTQTPRYLIKTRGQQVTLSCSPISGHRSVSWYQQTPGQGLQFLFEYFSETQRNKGNFPGRFSGRQFSNSRSEMNVSTLELGDSALYLCASSVSTSPYEQYFGPGTRLTVT.

V gene TRBV4-3 combines with J gene TRBJ1-3, with TRBD1 identical over 9 bases. After removal of 4 bases from V and 7 bases from J, the junction contained 2 bases not matched to a gene. The CDR3 spans 13 residues. Germline V gives CDR1 LGHNA, CDR2 YSLEER. CDR3 DNA sequence: TGCGCCAGCAGCCCCGGGACAGGGAACACCATATATTTT. Amino acid sequence: CASSPGTGNTIYF.

The chain recombines TRBV2 with TRBJ1-5, with 11 bases fitting TRBD1. The germline CDR1 and CDR2 sequences are SNHLY and FYNNEI. CDR3 length: 16 residues. The junction had 12 bases not matched to a gene; V was cut back by 10 bases and J by 4 bases. As DNA, the CDR3 is TGTGCCACCAGCGTAAGGACAGGGGGCGAAAATCAGCCCCAGCATTTT. It codes for CATSVRTGGENQPQHF.

This sequence joins TRBV6-1 and TRBJ2-6; 10 nucleotides align to TRBD2. This CDR3 is 18 amino acids long. V dropped 0 bases and J dropped 0; count of bases not matched to a gene: 2. Germline V gene sequence: CDR1 MNHNS, CDR2 SASEGT. In nucleotides, the CDR3 is TGTGCCAGCAGTGAAGCACTAGCGGGGTACTCTGGGGCCAACGTCCTGACTTTC. Translated: CASSEALAGYSGANVLTF.